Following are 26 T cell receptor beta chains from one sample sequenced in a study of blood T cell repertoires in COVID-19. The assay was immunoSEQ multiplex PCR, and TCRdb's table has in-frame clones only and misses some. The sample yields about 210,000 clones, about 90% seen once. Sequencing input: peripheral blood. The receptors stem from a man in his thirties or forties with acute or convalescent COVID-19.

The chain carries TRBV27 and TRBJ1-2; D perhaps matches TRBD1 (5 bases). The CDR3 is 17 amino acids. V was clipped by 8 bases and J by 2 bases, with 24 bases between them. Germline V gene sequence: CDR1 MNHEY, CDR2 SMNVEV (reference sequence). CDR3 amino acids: CASGTHRGGERNYGYTF. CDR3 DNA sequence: TGTGCCAGCGGGACCCATCGTGGGGGGGAAAGAAACTATGGCTACACCTTC.

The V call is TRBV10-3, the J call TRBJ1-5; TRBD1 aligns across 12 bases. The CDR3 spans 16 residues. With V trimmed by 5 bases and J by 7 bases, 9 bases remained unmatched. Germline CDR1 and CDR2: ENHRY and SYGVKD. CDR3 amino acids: CAISPGTGGSGQPQHF. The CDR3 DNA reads TGTGCCATCAGTCCCGGGACAGGGGGCTCCGGACAGCCCCAGCATTTT.

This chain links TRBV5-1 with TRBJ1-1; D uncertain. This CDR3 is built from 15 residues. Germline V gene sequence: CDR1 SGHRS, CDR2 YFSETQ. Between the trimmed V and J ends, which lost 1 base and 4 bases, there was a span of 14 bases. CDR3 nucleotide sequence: TGCGCCAGCAGCTTGTTTTACAGTCCGATCACTGAAGCTTTCTTT. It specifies CASSLFYSPITEAFF.

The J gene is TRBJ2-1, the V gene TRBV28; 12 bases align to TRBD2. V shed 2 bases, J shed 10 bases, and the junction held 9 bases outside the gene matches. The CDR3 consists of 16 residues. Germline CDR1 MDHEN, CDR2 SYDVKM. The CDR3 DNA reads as TGTGCCAGCAGTTTAAATCTAGCGGGAGGGCAAAAGGAGCAGTTCTTC. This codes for CASSLNLAGGQKEQFF.

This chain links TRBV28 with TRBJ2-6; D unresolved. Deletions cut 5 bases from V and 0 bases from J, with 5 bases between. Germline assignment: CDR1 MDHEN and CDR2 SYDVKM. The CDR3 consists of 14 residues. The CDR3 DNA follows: TGTGCCAGCAGTACTCACTCTGGGGCCAACGTCCTGACTTTC. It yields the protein CASSTHSGANVLTF.

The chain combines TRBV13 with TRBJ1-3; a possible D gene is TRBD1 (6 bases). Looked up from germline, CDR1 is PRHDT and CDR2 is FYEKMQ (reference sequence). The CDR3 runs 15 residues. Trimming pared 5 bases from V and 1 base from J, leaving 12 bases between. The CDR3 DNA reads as TGTGCCAGCAGCGAATACAGGGTTTCTGGAAACACCATATATTTT. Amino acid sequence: CASSEYRVSGNTIYF.

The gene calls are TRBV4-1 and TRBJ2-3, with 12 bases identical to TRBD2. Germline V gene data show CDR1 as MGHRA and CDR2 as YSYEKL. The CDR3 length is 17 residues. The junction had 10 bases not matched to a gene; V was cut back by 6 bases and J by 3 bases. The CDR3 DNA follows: TGCGCCAGCAGGGCGACTAGCGGGAGACTAGCGACAGATACGCAGTATTTT. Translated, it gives CASRATSGRLATDTQYF.

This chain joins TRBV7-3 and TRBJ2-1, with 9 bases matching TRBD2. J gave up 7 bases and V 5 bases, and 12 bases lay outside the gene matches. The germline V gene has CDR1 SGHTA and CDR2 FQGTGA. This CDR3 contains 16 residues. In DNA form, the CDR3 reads TGTGCCAGCAGCCCCCCCTCGCGGGGGGGCCGAAATGAGCAGTTCTTC. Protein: CASSPPSRGGRNEQFF.

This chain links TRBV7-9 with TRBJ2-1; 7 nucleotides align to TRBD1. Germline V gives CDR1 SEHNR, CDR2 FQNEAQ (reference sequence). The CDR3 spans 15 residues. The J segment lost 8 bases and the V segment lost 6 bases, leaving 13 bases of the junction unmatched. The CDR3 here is CASRSQGLDTDEQFF. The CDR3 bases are TGTGCCAGCAGGTCACAGGGGTTAGATACGGATGAGCAGTTCTTC.

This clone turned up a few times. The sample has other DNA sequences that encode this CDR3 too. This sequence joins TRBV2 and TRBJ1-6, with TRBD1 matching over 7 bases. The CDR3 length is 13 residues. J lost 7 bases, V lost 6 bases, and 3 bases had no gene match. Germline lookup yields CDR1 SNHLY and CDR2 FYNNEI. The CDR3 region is CASRGQLNSPLHF. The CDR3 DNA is TGTGCCAGCAGGGGACAGCTCAATTCACCCCTCCACTTT.

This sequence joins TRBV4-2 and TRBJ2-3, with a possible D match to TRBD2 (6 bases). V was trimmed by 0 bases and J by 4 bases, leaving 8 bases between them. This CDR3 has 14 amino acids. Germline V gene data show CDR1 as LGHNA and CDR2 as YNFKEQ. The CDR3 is CASSQDGTADTQYF. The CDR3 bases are TGTGCCAGCAGCCAAGATGGGACTGCAGATACGCAGTATTTT.

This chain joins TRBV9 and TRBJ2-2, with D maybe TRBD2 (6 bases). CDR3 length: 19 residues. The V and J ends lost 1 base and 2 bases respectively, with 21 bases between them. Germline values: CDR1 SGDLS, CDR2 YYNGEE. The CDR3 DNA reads TGTGCCAGCAGCGTACGCGCCCCCAATCTGCGGGGTAACACCGGGGAGCTGTTTTTT. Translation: CASSVRAPNLRGNTGELFF.

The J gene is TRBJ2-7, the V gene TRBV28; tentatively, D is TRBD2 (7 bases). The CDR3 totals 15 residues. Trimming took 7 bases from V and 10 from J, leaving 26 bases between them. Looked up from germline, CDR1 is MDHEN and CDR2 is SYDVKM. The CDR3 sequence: CASTLPGGGGPLQYF. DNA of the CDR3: TGTGCCAGCACCCTTCCCGGGGGCGGGGGCCCTCTTCAGTACTTC.

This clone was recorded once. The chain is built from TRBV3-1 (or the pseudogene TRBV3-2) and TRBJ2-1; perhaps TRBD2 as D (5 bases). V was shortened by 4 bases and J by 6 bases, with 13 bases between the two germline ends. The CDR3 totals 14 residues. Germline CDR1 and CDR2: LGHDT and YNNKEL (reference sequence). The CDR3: CASSPGGFLNEQFF. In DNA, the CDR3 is TGTGCCAGCAGCCCCGGAGGCTTTCTCAATGAGCAGTTCTTC.

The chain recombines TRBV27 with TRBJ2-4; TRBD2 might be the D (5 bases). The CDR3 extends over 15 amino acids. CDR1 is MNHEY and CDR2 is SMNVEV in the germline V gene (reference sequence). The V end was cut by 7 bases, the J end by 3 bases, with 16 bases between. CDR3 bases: TGTGCCAGCACCGTATACCTTGAGGGCAAAAACATTCAGTACTTC. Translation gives CASTVYLEGKNIQYF.

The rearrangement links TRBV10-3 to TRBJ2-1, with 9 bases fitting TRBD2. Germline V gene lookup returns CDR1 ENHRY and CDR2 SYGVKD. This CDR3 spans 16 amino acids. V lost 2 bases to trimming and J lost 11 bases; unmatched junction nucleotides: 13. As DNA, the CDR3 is TGTGCCATCAGTGAGGCTAGCGGGAAGCCCATGCACAAGCAGTTCTTC. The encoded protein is CAISEASGKPMHKQFF.

As DNA, the CDR3 is TGTGCCAGCAGCACGTCGGACAGGCCGCGCCTTAATGAAAAACTGTTTTTT. This gives the protein CASSTSDRPRLNEKLFF. The rearrangement uses TRBV7-8 and TRBJ1-4; 7 bases agree with TRBD1. The CDR3 contains 17 residues. V gave up 5 bases and J gave up 4 bases; unmatched junction bases: 13. Germline assignment: CDR1 SGHVS and CDR2 FQNEAQ.

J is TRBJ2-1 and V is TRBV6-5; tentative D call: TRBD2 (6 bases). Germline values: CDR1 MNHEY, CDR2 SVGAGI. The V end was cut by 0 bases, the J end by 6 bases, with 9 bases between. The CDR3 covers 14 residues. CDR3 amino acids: CASSYSPTSNEQFF. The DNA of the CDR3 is TGTGCCAGCAGTTACTCTCCGACTAGCAATGAGCAGTTCTTC.

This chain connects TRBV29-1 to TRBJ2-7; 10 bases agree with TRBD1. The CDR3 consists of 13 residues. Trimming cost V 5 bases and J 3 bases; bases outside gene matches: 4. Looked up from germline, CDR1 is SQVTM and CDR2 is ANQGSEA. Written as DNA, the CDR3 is TGCAGCGTTACCGGGACAGGGGACTACGAGCAGTACTTC. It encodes CSVTGTGDYEQYF.

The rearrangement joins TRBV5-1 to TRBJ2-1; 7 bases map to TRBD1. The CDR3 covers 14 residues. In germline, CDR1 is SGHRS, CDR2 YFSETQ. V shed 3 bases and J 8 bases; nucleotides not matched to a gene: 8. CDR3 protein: CASSYRQGIHEQFF. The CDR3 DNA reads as TGCGCCAGCAGCTACAGACAGGGTATCCATGAGCAGTTCTTC.

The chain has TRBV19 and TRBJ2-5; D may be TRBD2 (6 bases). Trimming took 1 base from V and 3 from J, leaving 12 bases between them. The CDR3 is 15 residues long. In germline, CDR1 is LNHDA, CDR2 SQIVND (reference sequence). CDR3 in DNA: TGTGCCAGTAGTATAGGGCCGGGACTCGAAGAGACCCAGTACTTC. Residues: CASSIGPGLEETQYF.

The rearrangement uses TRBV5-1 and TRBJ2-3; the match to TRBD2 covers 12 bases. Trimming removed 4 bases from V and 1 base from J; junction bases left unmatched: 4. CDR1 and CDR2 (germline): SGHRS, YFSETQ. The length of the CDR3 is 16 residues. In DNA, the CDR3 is TGCGCCAGCAGCCTAGCGGGAGGGCCCCGCACAGATACGCAGTATTTT. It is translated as CASSLAGGPRTDTQYF.

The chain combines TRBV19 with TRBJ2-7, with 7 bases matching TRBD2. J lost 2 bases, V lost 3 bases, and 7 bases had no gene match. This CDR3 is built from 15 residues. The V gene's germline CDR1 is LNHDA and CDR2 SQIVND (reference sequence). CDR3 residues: CASSIGASGTYEQYF. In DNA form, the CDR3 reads TGTGCCAGTAGTATCGGGGCTAGCGGTACCTACGAGCAGTACTTC.

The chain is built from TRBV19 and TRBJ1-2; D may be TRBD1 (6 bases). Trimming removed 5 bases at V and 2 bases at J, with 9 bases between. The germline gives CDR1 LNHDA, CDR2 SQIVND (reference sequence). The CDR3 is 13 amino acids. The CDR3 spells CASSADRNYGYTF. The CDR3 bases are TGTGCCAGTAGTGCAGACAGGAACTATGGCTACACCTTC.

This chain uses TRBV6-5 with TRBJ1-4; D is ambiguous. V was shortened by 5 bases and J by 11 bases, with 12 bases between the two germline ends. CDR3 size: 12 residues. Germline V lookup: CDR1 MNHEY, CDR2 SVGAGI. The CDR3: CASSRYREKLFF. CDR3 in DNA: TGTGCCAGCAGTCGTTACCGTGAGAAACTGTTTTTT.

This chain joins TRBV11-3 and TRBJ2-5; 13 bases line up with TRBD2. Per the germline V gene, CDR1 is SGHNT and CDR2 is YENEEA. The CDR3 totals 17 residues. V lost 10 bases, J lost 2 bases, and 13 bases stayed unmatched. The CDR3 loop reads CAISPPGLAGRQETQYF. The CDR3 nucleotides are TGTGCCATTTCCCCACCGGGACTAGCGGGGAGACAAGAGACCCAGTACTTC.